This TCR beta chain was obtained from a study of blood T cell repertoires in COVID-19. Some clones are missing from TCRdb's copy, which holds only in-frame ones; the method was immunoSEQ multiplex PCR. Altogether 200,000 to 250,000 clones are present, nearly 90% being singletons, with the ten largest covering 11%. In this sample, this clone turned up once. Per germline, CDR1 SEHNR and CDR2 FQNEAQ (reference sequence). The CDR3 sequence is 12 residues long. The ends were cut back, 5 bases at V and 7 bases at J, with 11 bases in the middle. The TCR sequence derives from a young man who had recovered from COVID-19. The V call is TRBV7-9, the J call TRBJ1-1; D is undetermined. Sequenced sample: PBMCs or T cells enriched from blood (not recorded which). DNA of the CDR3: TGTGCCAGCAGCCCCCGGTCTGGTGAAGCTTTCTTT. Residues: CASSPRSGEAFF.